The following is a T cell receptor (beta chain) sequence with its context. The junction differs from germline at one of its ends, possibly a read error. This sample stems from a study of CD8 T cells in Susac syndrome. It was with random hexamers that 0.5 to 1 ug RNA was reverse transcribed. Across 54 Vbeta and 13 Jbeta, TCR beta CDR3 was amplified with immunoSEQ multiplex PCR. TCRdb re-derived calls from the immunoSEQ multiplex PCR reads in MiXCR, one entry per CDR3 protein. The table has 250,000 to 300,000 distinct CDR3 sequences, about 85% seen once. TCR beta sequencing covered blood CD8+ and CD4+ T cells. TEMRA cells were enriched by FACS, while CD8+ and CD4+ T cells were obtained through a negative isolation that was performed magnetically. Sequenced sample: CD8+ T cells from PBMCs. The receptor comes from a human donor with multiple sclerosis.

The CDR3 here is CSVESRGQGTQYF. The CDR3 coding sequence is TGCAGCGTGGAATCACGGGGCCAAGGGACCCAGTACTTC. This chain connects TRBV29-1 to TRBJ2-5; the D call may be TRBD1 or TRBD2 (5 bases each). Germline CDR1 SQVTM, CDR2 ANQGSEA. This CDR3 comprises 13 residues.